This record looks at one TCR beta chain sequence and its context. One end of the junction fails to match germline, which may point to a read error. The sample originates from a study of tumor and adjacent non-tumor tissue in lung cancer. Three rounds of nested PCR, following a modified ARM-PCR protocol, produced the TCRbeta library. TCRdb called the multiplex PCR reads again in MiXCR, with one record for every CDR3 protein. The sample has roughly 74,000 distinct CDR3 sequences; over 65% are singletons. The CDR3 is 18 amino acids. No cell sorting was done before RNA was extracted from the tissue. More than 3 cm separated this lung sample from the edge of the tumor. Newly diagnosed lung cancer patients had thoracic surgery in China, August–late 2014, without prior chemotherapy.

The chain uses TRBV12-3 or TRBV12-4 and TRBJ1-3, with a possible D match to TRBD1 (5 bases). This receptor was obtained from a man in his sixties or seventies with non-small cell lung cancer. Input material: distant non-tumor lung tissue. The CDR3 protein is CASSRPGSGIGSENTIYF. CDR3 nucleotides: TGTGCCAGCAGTCGTCCCGGGTCAGGGATCGGTTCTGAAAACACTATATATTTT.